Below are 19 T cell receptor beta chains sequenced from a single sample in a study. Cells sorted as Tregs were CD4+, CD25+ and CD127-/low. Adaptor-ligated barcode primers were used to amplify TRBV12-4/TRBJ1-2 clonotypes. TCRdb re-derived calls from the multiplex PCR reads in MiXCR, one entry per CDR3 protein. Of some 2,000 distinct CDR3 sequences in the sample, roughly 18% were seen once. Sequencing used Tregs sorted from blood. The receptors derive from a female donor with breast cancer.

This clonotype is medium-sized by share. This chain connects TRBV12-3 or TRBV12-4 to TRBJ1-2; D unresolved. Trimming pared 3 bases from V and 2 bases from J, leaving 4 bases between. The CDR3 consists of 12 residues. CDR3 bases: TGTGCCAGCAGTTTGGGGAACTATGGCTACACCTTC. Residues: CASSLGNYGYTF.

A remark on this clonotype: This may arise from a read error, as a much more abundant clone is one base away. The chain links TRBV12-3 or TRBV12-4 to TRBJ1-2; no clear D. The CDR3 runs 14 residues. CDR3 amino acids: CASSFGVNNYGCTF. For the CDR3, the DNA is TGTGCCAGCAGTTTTGGGGTGAATAACTATGGCTGCACCTTC.

This clonotype is labeled as medium-sized. This chain connects TRBV12-3 or TRBV12-4 to TRBJ1-2; D unresolved. Trimming left V 5 bases short and J 0 bases short, with 13 bases between. The CDR3 loop spans 15 amino acids. The CDR3 is CASSVLTIANYGYTF. Written as DNA, the CDR3 is TGTGCCAGCAGTGTCCTCACGATAGCTAACTATGGCTACACCTTC.

Relative to its sample, this clonotype is medium-sized (0.01 to 0.1%). The gene calls are TRBV12-3 or TRBV12-4 and TRBJ1-2; D is ambiguous. V lost 5 bases and J lost 2, with 18 bases in between. The CDR3 sequence is 16 residues long. CDR3 sequence: CASSPEGGSTNYGYTF. In nucleotides, the CDR3 is TGTGCCAGCAGTCCCGAAGGAGGTTCCACGAACTATGGCTACACCTTC.

Remarks on this clonotype: Compared with germline, one end of the junction differs, possibly owing to a read error. This chain links TRBV12-3 or TRBV12-4 with TRBJ1-2; no firm D call. The CDR3 runs to 14 residues. The CDR3 loop reads CASSSTTRVHGYTF. Here the CDR3 DNA reads TGCGCCAGCAGCTCAACTACAAGGGTCCATGGCTACACCTTC.

A note on this clonotype: A read error may account for a junction end that differs from germline. This rearrangement joins TRBV12-3 or TRBV12-4 to TRBJ1-2, with D possibly TRBD1 on 5 matching bases. This CDR3 has 15 residues. CDR3 sequence: CASIATRTRIYGYTF. CDR3 nucleotides: TGCGCCAGCATAGCCACCAGGACACGGATCTATGGCTACACCTTC.

The V and J genes are TRBV12-3 or TRBV12-4 and TRBJ1-2, with 8 bases fitting TRBD1. Trimming took 5 bases from V and 1 from J; bases not matched to a gene: 12. This CDR3 comprises 17 residues. For the CDR3, the DNA is TGTGCCAGCAGTCCTGACGACAGGGGTAAGGTTAACTATGGCTACACCTTC. Translating it yields CASSPDDRGKVNYGYTF.

As for this clonotype: One end of the junction is discordant with germline, which a read error may explain. The chain joins TRBV12-3 or TRBV12-4 to TRBJ1-2, with D hard to call. This CDR3 is 12 amino acids long. The CDR3 sequence is CASSLESYDYTF. DNA for the CDR3: TGTGCCAGCAGCCTTGAGTCCTATGACTACACCTTC.

This clonotype is labeled medium-sized. The gene calls are TRBV12-3 or TRBV12-4 and TRBJ1-2; maybe TRBD1 (5 bases). The V end was cut by 3 bases, the J end by 10 bases, with 21 bases between. The CDR3 loop spans 15 amino acids. CDR3 bases: TGTGCCAGCAGTTTCGGCGAGACAAGGGGAAGCGACTACACCTTC. Its translation is CASSFGETRGSDYTF.

To note about this clonotype: This could be a read error, since a much larger clone is one nucleotide away. This chain connects TRBV12-3 or TRBV12-4 to TRBJ1-2, with D unclear. The CDR3 contains 13 residues. The CDR3 spells CASGFRVSHGYTF. The CDR3, as DNA: TGTGCCAGCGGTTTCCGGGTCAGCCATGGCTACACCTTC.

This clonotype occurred once. This CDR3 fails to terminate in the conserved phenylalanine or tryptophan, so it likely reflects a read error. The chain combines TRBV12-3 or TRBV12-4 with TRBJ1-2; no firm D call. Trimming took 10 bases from V and 8 from J, leaving 14 bases between them. This CDR3 is built from 11 residues. DNA for the CDR3: TGTGCCATCATGACCCCGCGAGGCTACACCCTC. Amino acids: CAIMTPRGYTL.

Comments on this clonotype: Because the CDR3 is missing its conserved closing phenylalanine or tryptophan, this is likely a read error. The chain couples TRBV12-3 or TRBV12-4 to TRBJ1-2, with D perhaps TRBD1 (6 bases). The CDR3 has 13 amino acids. V was trimmed by 6 bases and J by 5 bases, leaving 13 bases between them. In nucleotides, the CDR3 is TGTGCCAGCAGCACCGGGACACCTTATGGCTACACCTCC. Translating gives CASSTGTPYGYTS.

This clonotype is classed as medium-sized (0.01 to 0.1%). The V call is TRBV12-3 or TRBV12-4, the J call TRBJ1-2; D may be TRBD1 (5 bases). Trimming stripped 3 bases from V and 4 bases from J, with 12 bases between. This CDR3 has 14 residues. CDR3 loop: CASSFGGAGYGYTF. The CDR3 nucleotides read TGTGCCAGCAGTTTCGGAGGGGCGGGCTATGGCTACACCTTC.

This clonotype was picked up a small number of times. The rearrangement links TRBV12-3 or TRBV12-4 to TRBJ1-2; D unresolved. The CDR3 extends over 13 amino acids. The V end lost 5 bases, the J end lost 2 bases, and 9 bases lay between the germline ends. This chain's CDR3 is CASSPELNYGYTF. The CDR3 DNA is TGTGCCAGCAGTCCGGAGCTGAACTATGGCTACACCTTC.

By share of the sample, this clonotype is medium-sized. The chain combines TRBV12-3 or TRBV12-4 with TRBJ1-2; tentative D call: TRBD1 (5 bases). The V gene lost 7 bases and the J gene lost 3 bases, with 21 bases spanning the gap. The CDR3 consists of 16 residues. The CDR3, as DNA: TGTGCCAGCACTTCCGGGGCCCAGCCACGATACTATGGCTACACCTTC. As protein: CASTSGAQPRYYGYTF.

This clonotype is deemed medium-sized. The rearrangement joins TRBV12-3 or TRBV12-4 to TRBJ1-2, with no clear D. Trimming removed 3 bases from V and 10 bases from J, with 9 bases in between. The CDR3 covers 11 residues. CDR3: CASSLALVYTF. In DNA form, the CDR3 reads TGTGCCAGCAGTTTGGCTCTAGTCTACACCTTC.

This clonotype is termed medium-sized. DNA of the CDR3: TGTGCCAGCAGTTTATATCCAACCGACTACACCTTC. This encodes CASSLYPTDYTF. The chain links TRBV12-3 or TRBV12-4 to TRBJ1-2; the D is unclear. CDR3 length equals 12 residues. The V end lost 2 bases, the J end lost 10 bases, and 11 bases lay between the germline ends.

This clonotype occurred a few times. This may come from a read error, since a much larger clone is one base off. The V and J genes are TRBV12-3 or TRBV12-4 and TRBJ1-2, with D tentatively TRBD1 (5 bases). This CDR3 is 12 amino acids long. The CDR3 spells CASSTGTNGYSF. Here the CDR3 DNA reads TGTGCCAGCAGTACAGGAACCAATGGCTACTCCTTC.

This clonotype was seen a few times. A much more abundant neighbour one base away suggests this may be a read error. The CDR3 is CANSSGPSNYGYTF. The CDR3 DNA follows: TGTGCCAACAGCTCGGGGCCCTCTAACTATGGCTACACCTTC. V is TRBV12-3 or TRBV12-4 and J is TRBJ1-2; maybe TRBD1 (5 bases). The CDR3 runs 14 residues. The V end lost 10 bases, the J end lost 0 bases, and 15 bases lay between the germline ends.